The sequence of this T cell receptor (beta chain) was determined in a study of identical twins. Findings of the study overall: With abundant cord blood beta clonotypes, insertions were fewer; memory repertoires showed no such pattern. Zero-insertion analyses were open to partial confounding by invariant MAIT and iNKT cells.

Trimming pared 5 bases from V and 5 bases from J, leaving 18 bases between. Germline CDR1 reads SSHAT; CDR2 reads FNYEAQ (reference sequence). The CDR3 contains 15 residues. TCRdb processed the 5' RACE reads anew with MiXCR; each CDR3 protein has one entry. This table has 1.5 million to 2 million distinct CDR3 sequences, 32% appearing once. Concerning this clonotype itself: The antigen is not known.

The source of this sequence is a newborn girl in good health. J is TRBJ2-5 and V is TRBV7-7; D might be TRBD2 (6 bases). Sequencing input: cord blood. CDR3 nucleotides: TGTGCCAGCAGCCACCCCTTACTAGCTCTGGAGACCCAGTACTTC. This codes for CASSHPLLALETQYF.